The rows below give T cell receptor beta chains drawn from one sample of a study of PD-1 blockade in mismatch repair-deficient tumors. TCRdb keeps only in-frame clones here, not all; method: immunoSEQ multiplex PCR. The data hold just under 80,000 clones, with approximately 80% observed a single time. This specimen consisted of peripheral blood, obtained 44 weeks after starting pembrolizumab. These receptors were taken from an adult with mismatch repair-deficient cancer. The CDR3 runs from the conserved cysteine through the conserved F or W. The D gene is left open where the match is weak. A row's size may be missing; if present it is once, few, many or a size class.

j_gene	d_gene	abundance	v_gene	CDR3aa	CDR3nt
TRBJ1-2	NA	NA	TRBV19	CASSISRYNYGYTF	TGTGCCAGTAGTATATCCCGCTATAACTATGGCTACACCTTC
TRBJ2-1	NA	NA	TRBV7-3	CASSRTRDDEQFF	TGTGCCAGCAGCCGCACCAGGGATGATGAGCAGTTCTTC
TRBJ2-7	TRBD2	NA	TRBV9	CASSEGLAGGLSEQYF	TGTGCCAGCAGCGAGGGACTAGCGGGAGGGCTTAGTGAGCAGTACTTC
TRBJ1-3	NA	NA	TRBV7-9	CASSHTPGSPGNTIYF	TGTGCCAGCAGCCATACCCCGGGATCCCCTGGAAACACCATATATTTT
TRBJ1-1	NA	few	TRBV4-1	CASSGGLNTEAFF	TGCGCCAGCAGCGGAGGGTTGAACACTGAAGCTTTCTTT
TRBJ2-7	NA	NA	TRBV6-5	CASSYATDYEQYF	TGTGCCAGCAGTTACGCGACGGACTACGAGCAGTACTTC
TRBJ2-7	NA	NA	TRBV5-4	CASSLITGTSSYEQYF	TGTGCCAGCAGCTTGATCACGGGAACTAGCTCCTACGAGCAGTACTTC
TRBJ2-5	TRBD1	once	TRBV11-3	CASSLEQGYQETQYF	TGTGCCAGCAGCTTAGAACAGGGGTACCAAGAGACCCAGTACTTC
TRBJ2-5	NA	NA	TRBV18	CASSPLGATQYF	TGTGCCAGCTCCCCACTGGGGGCGACCCAGTACTTC
TRBJ2-3	TRBD2	NA	TRBV5-6	CASSLEGGTDTQYF	TGTGCCAGCAGCTTGGAGGGAGGGACTGATACGCAGTATTTT
TRBJ1-2	TRBD1	NA	TRBV15	CATSRDTSAGGIVSYGYTF	TGTGCCACCAGCAGAGATACTTCGGCAGGGGGCATTGTAAGCTATGGCTACACCTTC
TRBJ2-7	NA	NA	TRBV7-3	CASSRGPDSAYEQYF	TGTGCCAGCAGCCGGGGGCCCGACAGCGCCTACGAGCAGTACTTC
TRBJ1-1	TRBD1	once	TRBV5-6	CASSSGTGSMNTEAFF	TGTGCCAGCAGCTCGGGGACAGGGTCGATGAACACTGAAGCTTTCTTT
TRBJ2-1	NA	NA	TRBV19	CASSMSAYNEQFF	TGTGCCAGTAGTATGTCAGCCTACAATGAGCAGTTCTTC
TRBJ1-2	NA	NA	TRBV6-1	CASSEVGTSGGYTF	TGTGCCAGCAGTGAAGTAGGGACTTCGGGGGGCTACACCTTC
TRBJ2-7	NA	NA	TRBV7-8	CASSLTSKAYEQYF	TGTGCCAGCAGCTTGACTTCGAAGGCCTACGAGCAGTACTTC
TRBJ2-5	NA	NA	TRBV10-3	CAISAGGQETQYF	TGTGCCATCAGCGCGGGCGGGCAAGAGACCCAGTACTTC
TRBJ2-1	TRBD1	NA	TRBV7-9	CASSLDRGTENNNEQFF	TGTGCCAGCAGCTTAGATCGTGGGACAGAAAACAACAATGAGCAGTTCTTC
TRBJ2-3	TRBD1	NA	TRBV5-1	CASSTTGYTDTQYF	TGCGCCAGCAGCACGACAGGGTATACAGATACGCAGTATTTT
TRBJ2-7	NA	NA	TRBV9	CASSSEGEQYF	TGTGCCAGCAGCTCCGAGGGGGAGCAGTACTTC
TRBJ2-1	TRBD1	once	TRBV19	CASRGQGAYNEQFF	TGTGCCAGTAGGGGACAGGGGGCCTACAATGAGCAGTTCTTC
TRBJ2-3	NA	NA	TRBV7-9	CASSFSGSTDTQYF	TGTGCCAGCAGCTTTAGCGGTAGCACAGATACGCAGTATTTT
TRBJ2-1	NA	NA	TRBV7-9	CASMLGSYNEQFF	TGTGCCAGCATGTTAGGCTCCTACAATGAGCAGTTCTTC